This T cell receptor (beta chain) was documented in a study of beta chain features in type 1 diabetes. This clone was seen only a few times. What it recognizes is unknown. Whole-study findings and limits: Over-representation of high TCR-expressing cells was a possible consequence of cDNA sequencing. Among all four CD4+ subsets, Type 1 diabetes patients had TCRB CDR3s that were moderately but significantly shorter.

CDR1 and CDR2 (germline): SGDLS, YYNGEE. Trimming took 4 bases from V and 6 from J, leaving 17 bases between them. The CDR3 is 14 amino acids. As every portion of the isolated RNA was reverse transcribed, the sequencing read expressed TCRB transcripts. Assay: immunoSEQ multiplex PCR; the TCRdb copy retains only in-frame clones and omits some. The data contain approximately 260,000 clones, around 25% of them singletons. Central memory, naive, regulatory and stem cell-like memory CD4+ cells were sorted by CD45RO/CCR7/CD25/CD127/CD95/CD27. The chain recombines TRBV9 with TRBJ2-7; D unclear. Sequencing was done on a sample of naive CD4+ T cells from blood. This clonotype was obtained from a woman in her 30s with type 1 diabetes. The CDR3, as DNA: TGTGCCAGCAGCCCTCAAGTAAAGCAGGCCGAGCAGTACTTC. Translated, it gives CASSPQVKQAEQYF.